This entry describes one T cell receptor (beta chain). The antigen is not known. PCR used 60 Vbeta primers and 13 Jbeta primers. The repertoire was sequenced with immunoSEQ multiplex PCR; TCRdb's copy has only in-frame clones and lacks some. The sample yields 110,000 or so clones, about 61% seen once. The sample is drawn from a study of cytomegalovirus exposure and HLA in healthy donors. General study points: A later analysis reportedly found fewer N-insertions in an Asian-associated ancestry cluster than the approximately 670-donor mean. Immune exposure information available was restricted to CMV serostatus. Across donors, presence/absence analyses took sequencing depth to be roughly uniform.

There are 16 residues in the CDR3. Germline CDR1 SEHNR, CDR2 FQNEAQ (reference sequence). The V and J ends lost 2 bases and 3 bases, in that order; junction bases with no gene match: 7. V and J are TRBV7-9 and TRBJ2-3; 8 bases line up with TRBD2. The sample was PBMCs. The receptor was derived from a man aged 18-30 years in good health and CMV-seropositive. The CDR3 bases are TGTGCCAGCAGCTTAACGGTGGCTAGCGGGACAGATACGCAGTATTTT. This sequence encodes CASSLTVASGTDTQYF.